This TCR beta chain was found in a study of OX40 agonist ivuxolimab in advanced cancers. Here immunoSEQ multiplex PCR was the method, and the copy in TCRdb shows in-frame clones only, minus some. Here the sample spans around 69,000 clones, 65% to 90% being singletons. Germline CDR1 and CDR2: SGHVS and FNYEAQ. The trim removed 3 bases at V and 5 bases at J, leaving 3 bases unmatched. The CDR3 spans 14 residues. The sequenced sample was CD4+ or CD8+ T cells sorted from blood, obtained in a trial of the OX40 agonist ivuxolimab. The TCR originated in an adult with an advanced solid tumor such as melanoma, head and neck, liver or kidney cancer. This sequence joins TRBV7-6 and TRBJ2-7; 11 bases align to TRBD2. CDR3 sequence reads: CASSLLAGGNEQYF. The CDR3 region has the DNA TGTGCCAGCAGCTTGCTAGCGGGAGGTAACGAGCAGTACTTC.